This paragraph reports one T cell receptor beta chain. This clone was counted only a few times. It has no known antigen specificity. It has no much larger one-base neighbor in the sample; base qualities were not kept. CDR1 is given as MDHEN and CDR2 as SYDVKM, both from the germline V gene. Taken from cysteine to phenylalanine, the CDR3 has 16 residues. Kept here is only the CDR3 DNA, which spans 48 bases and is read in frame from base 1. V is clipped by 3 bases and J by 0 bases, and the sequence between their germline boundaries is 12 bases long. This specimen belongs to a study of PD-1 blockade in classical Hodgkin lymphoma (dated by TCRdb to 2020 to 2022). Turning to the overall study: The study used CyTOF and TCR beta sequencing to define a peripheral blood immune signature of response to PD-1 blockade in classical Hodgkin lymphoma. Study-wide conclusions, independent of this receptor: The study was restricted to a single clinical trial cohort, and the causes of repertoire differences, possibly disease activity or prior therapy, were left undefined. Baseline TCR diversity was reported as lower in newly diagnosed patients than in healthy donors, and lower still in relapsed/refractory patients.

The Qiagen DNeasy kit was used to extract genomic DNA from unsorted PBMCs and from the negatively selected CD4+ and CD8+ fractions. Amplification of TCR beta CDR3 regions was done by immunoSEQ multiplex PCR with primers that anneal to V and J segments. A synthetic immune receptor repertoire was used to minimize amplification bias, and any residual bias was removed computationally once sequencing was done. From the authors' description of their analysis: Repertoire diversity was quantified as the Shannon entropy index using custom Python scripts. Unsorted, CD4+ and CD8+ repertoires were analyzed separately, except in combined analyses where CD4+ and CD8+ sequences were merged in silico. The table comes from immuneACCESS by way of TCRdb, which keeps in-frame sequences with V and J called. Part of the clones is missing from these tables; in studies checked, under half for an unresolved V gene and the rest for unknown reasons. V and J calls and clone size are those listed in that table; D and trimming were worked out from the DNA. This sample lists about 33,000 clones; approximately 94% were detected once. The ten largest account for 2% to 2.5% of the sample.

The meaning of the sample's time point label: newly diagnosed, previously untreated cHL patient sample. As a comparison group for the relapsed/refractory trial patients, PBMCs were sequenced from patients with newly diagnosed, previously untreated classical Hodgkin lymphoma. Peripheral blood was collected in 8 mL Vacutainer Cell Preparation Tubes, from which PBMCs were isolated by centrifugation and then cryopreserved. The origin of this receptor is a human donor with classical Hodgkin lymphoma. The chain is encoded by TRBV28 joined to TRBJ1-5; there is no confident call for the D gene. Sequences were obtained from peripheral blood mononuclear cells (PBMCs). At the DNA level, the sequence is TGTGCCAGCAGTTTTGAAGCGGAATATAGCAATCAGCCCCAGCATTTT. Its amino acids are CASSFEAEYSNQPQHF.